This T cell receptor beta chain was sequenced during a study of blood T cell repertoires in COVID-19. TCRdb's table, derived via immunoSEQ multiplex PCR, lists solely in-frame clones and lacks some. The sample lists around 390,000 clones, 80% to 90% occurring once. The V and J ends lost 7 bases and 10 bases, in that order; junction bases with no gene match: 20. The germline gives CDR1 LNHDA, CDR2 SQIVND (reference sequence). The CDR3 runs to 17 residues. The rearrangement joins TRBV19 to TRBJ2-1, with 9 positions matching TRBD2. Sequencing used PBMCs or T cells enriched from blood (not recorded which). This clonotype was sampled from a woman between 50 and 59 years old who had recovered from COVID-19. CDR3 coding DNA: TGTGCCAGTACTGCTATCAAAGCGGGGGGCCGAATATTAGAGCAGTTCTTC. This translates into CASTAIKAGGRILEQFF.